These T cell receptor beta chains were read from a single sample in a study of blood T cell repertoires in COVID-19. Assay used: immunoSEQ multiplex PCR; TCRdb lists only in-frame clones, some missing. The sample includes about 120,000 clones, roughly 89% of them seen just once. Source material: peripheral blood. The source of these receptors is a woman in her sixties with COVID-19, enrolled during active disease. CDR3s include the opening cysteine and the closing phenylalanine or tryptophan. Expanded clones get a size class; other rows say once, few or many, or leave the size out.

j_call,v_call,clone_size,cdr3_aa
TRBJ1-2,TRBV29-1,NA,CSVGTGGNYGYTF
TRBJ1-1,TRBV9,NA,CASSVAGGYTEAFF
TRBJ2-5,TRBV5-4,NA,CASSLAVQETQYF
TRBJ2-2,TRBV18,few,CASSLGDVTGELFF
TRBJ1-1,TRBV7-3,NA,CASSLSGDTEAFF
TRBJ1-2,TRBV5-1,NA,CASSLYGQGGYGYTF
TRBJ1-1,TRBV18,NA,CASSFQGGDTEAFF
TRBJ2-6,TRBV7-2,NA,CASRATGSGANVLTF
TRBJ2-3,TRBV11-2,NA,CASSDGTSGVWDTQYF
TRBJ2-1,TRBV7-3,NA,CASSLNPVTSGGANEQFF
TRBJ1-5,TRBV19,NA,CASKLQGNNQPQHF
TRBJ1-5,TRBV30,NA,CAWSRQGVQPQHF
TRBJ1-6,TRBV19,NA,CASRPADRTGSPLHF
TRBJ2-3,TRBV19,NA,CASSFGTSASDTQYF
TRBJ1-5,TRBV20-1,NA,CSAGVFQPQHF
TRBJ1-1,TRBV25-1,NA,CASSGVTEAFF
TRBJ1-4,TRBV7-2,NA,CASSLEGQGWGKLFF
TRBJ2-3,TRBV20-1,NA,CSASFTDTQYF
TRBJ2-7,TRBV6-2/TRBV6-3,NA,CASSYFAYEQYF
TRBJ2-5,TRBV6-5,many,CASSLPGTGDLQTQYF
TRBJ1-1,TRBV5-1,NA,CASSFLGENTEAFF
TRBJ2-7,TRBV11-2,once,CASSSHRDEQYF
TRBJ1-5,TRBV19,NA,CASSLPRGRNQPQHF
TRBJ1-3,TRBV9,NA,CASSARPFTGTGNTIYF
TRBJ2-5,TRBV5-4,NA,CASNRLAGGQETQYF
TRBJ1-2,TRBV9,NA,CASSARDGYTF
TRBJ2-7,TRBV27,NA,CASKLTQGAYEQYF
TRBJ1-3,TRBV9,once,CASGTGQGIGNTIYF
TRBJ1-1,TRBV5-1,NA,CASSLLADMNTEAFF
TRBJ1-6,TRBV10-1,NA,CASRMKKDSYSPLHF
TRBJ1-1,TRBV6-5,NA,CASSYGQRNTEAFF
TRBJ2-1,TRBV18,once,CASSPPREYEQFF
TRBJ1-2,TRBV12-5,NA,CASGLGGGGYTF
TRBJ1-2,TRBV7-8,NA,CASSPRLTGRRSGYTF
TRBJ1-2,TRBV7-2,NA,CASSSQGTGGYTF
TRBJ2-7,TRBV6-6,NA,CASSSGGPYEQYF